Listed here are 6 T cell receptor beta chains from one sample, sequenced in a study of cytomegalovirus exposure and HLA in healthy donors. Primers included in the PCR were 60 Vbeta and 13 Jbeta primers. Repertoires were generated with immunoSEQ multiplex PCR, while TCRdb's copy carries only in-frame clones and drops some. The repertoire holds over 120,000 clones, with around 81% as singletons. The material sequenced was PBMCs. These TCRs come from a middle-aged man in good health and CMV-seronegative.

J is TRBJ2-2 and V is TRBV4-1; TRBD2 aligns across 9 bases. The V segment lost 0 bases and the J segment 6 bases; nucleotides outside the gene matches: 17. The CDR3 covers 20 residues. The germline gives CDR1 MGHRA, CDR2 YSYEKL. The CDR3 here is CASSQDGAGGPFMVAGELFF. CDR3 nucleotides: TGCGCCAGCAGCCAAGATGGAGCGGGGGGCCCTTTCATGGTTGCCGGGGAGCTGTTTTTT.

The V gene is TRBV19, the J gene TRBJ2-3; TRBD2 matches 11 bases. Germline V gene lookup returns CDR1 LNHDA and CDR2 SQIVND (reference sequence). The CDR3 has 14 residues. Trimming took 9 bases from V and 3 from J; bases not matched to a gene: 5. This CDR3 is CASQTSGATDTQYF. The CDR3 DNA reads as TGTGCCAGCCAGACTAGCGGGGCTACAGATACGCAGTATTTT. The full variable domain, its missing parts supplied by reference TRBV19 and TRBJ2-3, is DGGITQSPKYLFRKEGQNVTLSCEQNLNHDAMYWYRQDPGQGLRLIYYSQIVNDFQKGDIAEGYSVSREKKESFPLTVTSAQKNPTAFYLCASQTSGATDTQYFGPGTRLTVL.

The gene calls are TRBV5-1 and TRBJ1-1; no definite D call. Germline CDR1 SGHRS, CDR2 YFSETQ. Between the trimmed V and J ends, which lost 2 bases and 5 bases, there was a span of 10 bases. The CDR3 runs to 13 residues. The CDR3 sequence is CASSFEEWTEAFF. Written as DNA, the CDR3 is TGCGCCAGCAGCTTTGAGGAATGGACTGAAGCTTTCTTT.

The chain uses TRBV5-1 and TRBJ2-1; 14 positions match TRBD2. CDR3 length: 15 residues. The V segment lost 3 bases and the J segment 9 bases; nucleotides outside the gene matches: 5. The germline gives CDR1 SGHRS, CDR2 YFSETQ. The CDR3 DNA is TGCGCCAGCAGCTCCCGACTAGCGGGAGGGGCTGAGCAGTTCTTC. Amino acids: CASSSRLAGGAEQFF.

This chain links TRBV6-1 with TRBJ2-7; D call uncertain. This CDR3 contains 13 residues. The V and J ends lost 1 base and 5 bases respectively, with 9 bases between them. The germline CDR1 and CDR2 sequences are MNHNS and SASEGT. The chain's CDR3 is CASSEGYRNEQYF. For the CDR3, the DNA is TGTGCCAGCAGTGAAGGGTACAGAAACGAGCAGTACTTC.

The chain is built from TRBV18 and TRBJ2-7; 7 bases fit TRBD1. This CDR3 region has 15 residues. Losses at the gene ends were 3 bases for V and 6 bases for J; bases not matched to a gene: 11. The germline V gene has CDR1 KGHSH and CDR2 LQKENI. The CDR3 here is CASSPRQGATSEQYF. DNA of the CDR3: TGTGCCAGCTCACCTCGACAGGGAGCGACCTCCGAGCAGTACTTC.